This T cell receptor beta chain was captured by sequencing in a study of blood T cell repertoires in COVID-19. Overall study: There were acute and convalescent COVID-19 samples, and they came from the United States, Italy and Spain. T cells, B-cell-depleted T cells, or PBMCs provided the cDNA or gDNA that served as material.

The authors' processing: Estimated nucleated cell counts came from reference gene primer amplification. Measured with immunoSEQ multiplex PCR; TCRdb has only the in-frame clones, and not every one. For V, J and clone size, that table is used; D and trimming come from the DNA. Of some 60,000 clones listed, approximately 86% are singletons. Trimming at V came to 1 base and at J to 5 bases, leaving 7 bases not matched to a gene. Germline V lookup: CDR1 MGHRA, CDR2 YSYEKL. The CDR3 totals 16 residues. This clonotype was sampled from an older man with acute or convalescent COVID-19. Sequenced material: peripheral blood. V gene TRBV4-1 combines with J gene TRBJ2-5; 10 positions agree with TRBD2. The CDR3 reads CASSQVSGGAVETQYF. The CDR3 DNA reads TGCGCCAGCAGCCAAGTAAGCGGGGGGGCCGTCGAGACCCAGTACTTC.